The 8 T cell receptor beta chains given below trace back to one sample, sequenced in a study of T-cell reconstitution after alpha-beta-depleted transplantation in children. Unique molecular identifiers were incorporated during preparation of the TCRbeta library. TCRdb reanalysed the PCR reads using MiXCR and keeps one entry per CDR3 protein. In the table there are fewer than 450,000 distinct CDR3 sequences, 15% to 20% of which are singletons. Sample: PBMCs, mostly from graft donor cells, taken 360 days after TCRalphabeta/CD19-depleted stem cell transplant. These receptor sequences come from a male patient between 2 and 10 years old who had a stem cell transplant for acute lymphoblastic leukemia, so the T cells may come from the graft donor.

Many counts were recorded for this clonotype. V is TRBV12-3 or TRBV12-4 and J is TRBJ2-3, with unresolved D. Trimming took 3 bases from V and 4 from J, leaving 8 bases between them. The CDR3 consists of 13 residues. The CDR3 sequence is CASSFRAPDTQYF. In DNA form, the CDR3 reads TGTGCCAGCAGTTTTCGGGCCCCAGATACGCAGTATTTT.

This clonotype was recorded at least ten times. This sequence joins TRBV20-1 and TRBJ2-1; TRBD2 matches at 12 bases. Germline trimming cut 6 bases from V and 9 bases from J; bases unmatched to any gene: 15. This CDR3 region has 16 residues. The germline V gene has CDR1 DFQATT and CDR2 SNEGSKA (reference sequence). CDR3 amino acids: CSATPQTTSGRPEQFF. The DNA of the CDR3 is TGCAGTGCCACCCCCCAGACGACTAGCGGGAGACCTGAGCAGTTCTTC.

This rearrangement joins TRBV5-5 to TRBJ2-1; TRBD2 agrees at 7 bases. Germline V gene lookup returns CDR1 SGHKS and CDR2 YYEKEE (reference sequence). The CDR3 extends over 17 amino acids. The J segment lost 4 bases and the V segment lost 1 base, leaving 11 bases of the junction unmatched. The CDR3 bases are TGTGCCAGCAGCTTGATGGTAGCGGGCCTGGGGTACAATGAGCAGTTCTTC. Translation gives CASSLMVAGLGYNEQFF.

This clonotype was seen many times. V is TRBV12-3 or TRBV12-4 and J is TRBJ2-1; D call uncertain. The CDR3 is 11 amino acids. The V end was cut by 3 bases, the J end by 10 bases, with 7 bases between. CDR3 nucleotides: TGTGCCAGCAGTTTCCAACTAGAGCAGTTCTTC. Translating gives CASSFQLEQFF.

The V gene is TRBV5-1, the J gene TRBJ1-1, with D unclear. Germline CDR1 reads SGHRS; CDR2 reads YFSETQ. This CDR3 is 13 amino acids long. Trimming removed 4 bases from V and 0 bases from J, with 7 bases in between. The CDR3 loop is CASSARLNTEAFF. The CDR3 bases are TGCGCCAGCAGCGCCCGCTTGAACACTGAAGCTTTCTTT. Together with reference TRBV5-1 and TRBJ1-1, the CDR3 gives the full variable domain: KAGVTQTPRYLIKTRGQQVTLSCSPISGHRSVSWYQQTPGQGLQFLFEYFSETQRNKGNFPGRFSGRQFSNSRSEMNVSTLELGDSALYLCASSARLNTEAFFGQGTRLTVV.

In its sample, this clonotype was seen a few times. DNA of the CDR3: TGTGCCAGCAGCTTAGCGCTGGGCGAGAACAATGAGCAGTTCTTC. This encodes CASSLALGENNEQFF. The chain couples TRBV7-9 to TRBJ2-1; D gene uncertain. Trimming stripped 0 bases from V and 5 bases from J, with 11 bases between. Germline loops: CDR1 SEHNR, CDR2 FQNEAQ (reference sequence). CDR3 size: 15 residues.

The chain uses TRBV5-5 and TRBJ2-1; TRBD2 aligns across 8 bases. This CDR3 contains 16 residues. Germline V CDR1 and CDR2: SGHKS, YYEKEE (reference sequence). Trimming at V came to 4 bases and at J to 4 bases, leaving 10 bases not matched to a gene. In DNA, the CDR3 is TGTGCCAGCAGCGGAGGGGTGACTAGCGCTTACAATGAGCAGTTCTTC. It codes for CASSGGVTSAYNEQFF.

A few counts support this clonotype. V and J are TRBV10-3 and TRBJ2-3; the D is unclear. CDR3 length equals 11 residues. V gave up 5 bases and J gave up 5 bases, with 5 bases separating them. Germline V gene lookup returns CDR1 ENHRY and CDR2 SYGVKD. CDR3 residues: CAISPGDTQYF. CDR3 in DNA: TGTGCCATCAGTCCCGGAGATACGCAGTATTTT.